The next 25 T cell receptor beta chains were all read from a single sample in a study of cytomegalovirus exposure and HLA in healthy donors. 13 Jbeta primers and 60 Vbeta primers were used for the PCR. Here immunoSEQ multiplex PCR was the method, and the copy in TCRdb shows in-frame clones only, minus some. The table lists around 130,000 clones, 65% to 80% of them singletons. What was sequenced was PBMCs. The source of these receptors is a man between 18 and 29 years old in good health and CMV-seropositive.

This sequence joins TRBV5-8 and TRBJ2-7, with 9 bases aligning to TRBD1. Trimming cost V 2 bases and J 2 bases; bases outside gene matches: 2. From germline, CDR1 is SGHTS and CDR2 YDEGEE. The CDR3 is made up of 14 amino acids. The CDR3 nucleotides read TGTGCCAGCAGCTTAAACAGGGGGCCCTACGAGCAGTACTTC. The encoded protein is CASSLNRGPYEQYF.

This clone showed up just a few times. V and J are TRBV6-4 and TRBJ1-2; D remains unclear. The ends were cut back, 10 bases at V and 7 bases at J, with 22 bases in the middle. The germline V gene has CDR1 MRHNA and CDR2 SNTAGT. There are 14 residues in the CDR3. CDR3: CAMDPDGLGGGYTF. CDR3 bases: TGTGCCATGGACCCCGACGGGCTGGGAGGTGGCTACACCTTC.

In its sample, this clone was seen a few times. The chain couples TRBV15 to TRBJ2-7; possibly TRBD1 for D (6 bases). The CDR3 length is 15 residues. V gave up 1 base and J gave up 2 bases, with 12 bases separating them. Germline V gives CDR1 LNHNV, CDR2 YYDKDF (reference sequence). The CDR3 here is CATSRGFPGAYEQYF. DNA for the CDR3: TGTGCCACCAGCAGAGGTTTTCCAGGGGCCTACGAGCAGTACTTC. Looking up the rest from reference TRBV15 and TRBJ2-7 gives the full variable domain: DAMVIQNPRYQVTQFGKPVTLSCSQTLNHNVMYWYQQKSSQAPKLLFHYYDKDFNNEADTPDNFQSRRPNTSFCFLDIRSPGLGDTAMYLCATSRGFPGAYEQYFGPGTRLTVT.

The chain joins TRBV11-2 to TRBJ2-2, with D tentatively TRBD1 (6 bases). Germline V gene data show CDR1 as SGHAT and CDR2 as FQNNGV. CDR3 length: 14 residues. The V and J ends lost 4 bases and 5 bases respectively, with 11 bases between them. The CDR3 loop reads CASSSDRKTGELFF. CDR3 in DNA: TGTGCCAGCAGCTCGGACAGAAAGACCGGGGAGCTGTTTTTT.

The rearrangement links TRBV6-1 to TRBJ1-4; D is possibly TRBD1 (5 bases). Germline values: CDR1 MNHNS, CDR2 SASEGT. The CDR3 consists of 13 residues. DNA for the CDR3: TGTGCTCATGGGGGGTATACTAATGAAAAACTGTTTTTT. It codes for CAHGGYTNEKLFF.

The rearrangement joins TRBV30 to TRBJ1-5; 7 bases agree with TRBD1. From germline, CDR1 is GTSNPN and CDR2 SVGIG (reference sequence). The CDR3 extends over 13 amino acids. The V and J ends lost 5 bases and 4 bases, in that order; junction bases with no gene match: 5. The CDR3 protein is CAWGRDSNQPQHF. In DNA form, the CDR3 reads TGTGCCTGGGGCCGGGACAGTAATCAGCCCCAGCATTTT.

This sequence joins TRBV18 and TRBJ1-5; 8 bases are shared with TRBD1. CDR3 length: 17 amino acids. V shed 4 bases, J shed 0 bases, and the junction held 8 bases outside the gene matches. Germline V gene data show CDR1 as KGHSH and CDR2 as LQKENI. Written as DNA, the CDR3 is TGTGCCAGCTCACAAAAGCAGGGGGCCTATAGCAATCAGCCCCAGCATTTT. It codes for CASSQKQGAYSNQPQHF. The full variable domain, completed using reference TRBV18 and TRBJ1-5, is NAGVMQNPRHLVRRRGQEARLRCSPMKGHSHVYWYRQLPEEGLKFMVYLQKENIIDESGMPKERFSAEFPKEGPSILRIQQVVRGDSAAYFCASSQKQGAYSNQPQHFGDGTRLSIL.

This clone was observed a few times. The CDR3 DNA follows: TGCGCCAGCAGCTCGACTAGCGGGGGGCCAGATACGCAGTATTTT. Translated, it gives CASSSTSGGPDTQYF. This chain joins TRBV5-1 and TRBJ2-3; 13 bases align to TRBD2. The CDR3 is 15 amino acids. V shed 3 bases and J 4 bases; nucleotides not matched to a gene: 2. Per germline, CDR1 SGHRS and CDR2 YFSETQ. The complete variable domain, with remaining parts taken from reference TRBV5-1 and TRBJ2-3, reads KAGVTQTPRYLIKTRGQQVTLSCSPISGHRSVSWYQQTPGQGLQFLFEYFSETQRNKGNFPGRFSGRQFSNSRSEMNVSTLELGDSALYLCASSSTSGGPDTQYFGPGTRLTVL.

The chain links TRBV5-1 to TRBJ2-2; D may be TRBD2 (5 bases). Trimming took 2 bases from V and 3 from J, leaving 8 bases between them. The CDR3 contains 14 residues. Germline-derived CDR1 and CDR2 are SGHRS and YFSETQ. The CDR3 region is CASSFKGDTGELFF. The CDR3 nucleotides are TGCGCCAGCAGCTTTAAGGGAGACACCGGGGAGCTGTTTTTT.

The rearrangement joins TRBV9 to TRBJ1-1; TRBD1 is a possible D gene (5 bases). Trimming took off 3 bases at V and 1 base at J, with 13 bases between the two ends. In germline, CDR1 is SGDLS, CDR2 YYNGEE. The CDR3 is 15 amino acids. For the CDR3, the DNA is TGTGCCAGCAGCGGGAGGGTGGGGCAGAACACTGAAGCTTTCTTT. It yields the protein CASSGRVGQNTEAFF.

V usage is TRBV5-1 and J usage is TRBJ2-5; D is possibly TRBD1 (6 bases). CDR1 and CDR2 from the germline V gene are SGHRS and YFSETQ. V lost 4 bases, J lost 2 bases, and 18 bases lay in between. This CDR3 region has 16 residues. Written as DNA, the CDR3 is TGCGCCAGCAGCCGCCCCCTACAGGGATGGCAAGAGACCCAGTACTTC. Translated, it gives CASSRPLQGWQETQYF.

This chain uses TRBV7-9 with TRBJ2-7; D remains ambiguous. Per the germline V gene, CDR1 is SEHNR and CDR2 is FQNEAQ (reference sequence). Trimming stripped 1 base from V and 3 bases from J, with 7 bases between. This CDR3 comprises 13 residues. Written as DNA, the CDR3 is TGTGCCAGCAGCTTAGGAGGTGGCTACGAGCAGTACTTC. Translating gives CASSLGGGYEQYF.

In this sample, this clone turned up a few times. J is TRBJ1-5 and V is TRBV6-6; no reliable D call. V lost 0 bases and J 1 base, leaving 4 bases between the germline ends. CDR3 length: 14 residues. The germline CDR1 and CDR2 sequences are MNHNY and SVGAGI (reference sequence). The CDR3 sequence is CASSYSTSNQPQHF. As DNA, the CDR3 is TGTGCCAGCAGTTACTCCACAAGCAATCAGCCCCAGCATTTT.

The J gene is TRBJ1-4, the V gene TRBV7-9; 7 bases line up with TRBD1. After removal of 5 bases from V and 4 bases from J, the junction contained 10 bases not matched to a gene. The V gene's germline CDR1 is SEHNR and CDR2 FQNEAQ (reference sequence). CDR3 length: 16 amino acids. The CDR3 reads CASSPKTGVDNEKLFF. CDR3 coding DNA: TGTGCCAGCAGCCCCAAAACAGGGGTAGATAATGAAAAACTGTTTTTT.

The chain recombines TRBV7-9 with TRBJ2-7; the match to TRBD1 covers 7 bases. Germline values: CDR1 SEHNR, CDR2 FQNEAQ (reference sequence). The ends lost 0 bases at V and 1 base at J; junction bases unmatched: 0. The CDR3 is made up of 14 amino acids. CDR3: CASSLATGSYEQYF. For the CDR3, the DNA is TGTGCCAGCAGCTTAGCGACAGGGTCCTACGAGCAGTACTTC.

This clone was seen just once. The sample has other DNA sequences that encode this CDR3 too. This chain links TRBV7-6 with TRBJ1-5; D is uncertain. The V end lost 0 bases, the J end lost 2 bases, and 8 bases lay between the germline ends. The CDR3 is made up of 15 amino acids. The germline CDR1 and CDR2 sequences are SGHVS and FNYEAQ. The CDR3: CASSLAPDGNQPQHF. In DNA form, the CDR3 reads TGTGCCAGCAGCTTAGCGCCAGATGGCAATCAGCCCCAGCATTTT.

This CDR3 is CASSQGVGGYTF. The CDR3 nucleotides are TGTGCCAGCAGCCAAGGGGTTGGTGGCTACACCTTC. The rearrangement uses TRBV11-2 and TRBJ1-2, with TRBD1 as a possible D gene (5 bases). The V and J ends lost 5 bases and 7 bases respectively, with 11 bases between them. CDR3 length equals 12 residues. The germline V gene has CDR1 SGHAT and CDR2 FQNNGV.

The gene calls are TRBV6-6 and TRBJ2-7; tentatively, D is TRBD1 (6 bases). V lost 2 bases and J lost 5, with 10 bases in between. Germline V gives CDR1 MNHNY, CDR2 SVGAGI (reference sequence). This CDR3 comprises 13 residues. The CDR3 protein is CASSYGTNNEQYF. As DNA, the CDR3 is TGTGCCAGCAGTTACGGGACAAACAACGAGCAGTACTTC.

The chain joins TRBV7-2 to TRBJ1-5; 7 positions agree with TRBD1. Germline CDR1 SGHTA, CDR2 FQGNSA. The CDR3 is 14 residues long. V lost 4 bases, J lost 3 bases, and 3 bases stayed unmatched. CDR3 sequence: CASSSGQLNQPQHF. For the CDR3, the DNA is TGTGCCAGCAGCTCGGGACAGCTCAATCAGCCCCAGCATTTT.

This clone was detected a few times. V and J are TRBV28 and TRBJ1-2; no clear D. Germline V CDR1 and CDR2: MDHEN, SYDVKM. Deletions cut 11 bases from V and 0 bases from J, with 19 bases between. The CDR3 is 15 amino acids. This chain's CDR3 is CAVRLGNPANYGYTF. The CDR3 nucleotides are TGTGCCGTTCGTCTCGGGAATCCAGCTAACTATGGCTACACCTTC.

The V call is TRBV7-3, the J call TRBJ2-7; D perhaps matches TRBD1 (6 bases). The CDR3 runs 15 residues. Trimming removed 0 bases at V and 1 base at J, with 10 bases between. Germline V gene sequence: CDR1 SGHTA, CDR2 FQGTGA. The CDR3 bases are TGTGCCAGCAGCTTAACAGGGGGTGGATCCTACGAGCAGTACTTC. Encoded protein: CASSLTGGGSYEQYF.

V is TRBV5-1 and J is TRBJ2-2; TRBD1 is a possible D gene (6 bases). Trimming removed 4 bases from V and 4 bases from J, with 8 bases in between. CDR1 and CDR2 from the germline V gene are SGHRS and YFSETQ. The CDR3 loop spans 13 amino acids. This CDR3 reads CASSQGFTGELFF. The CDR3 DNA sequence: TGCGCCAGCAGCCAGGGGTTCACCGGGGAGCTGTTTTTT.

CDR3 loop: CASSLAVGRAGGAFF. CDR3 sequence (DNA): TGCGCCAGCAGCTTGGCAGTGGGCAGGGCGGGGGGAGCTTTCTTT. This chain uses TRBV5-1 with TRBJ1-1; D might be TRBD1 (5 bases). This CDR3 region has 15 residues. V was pared by 0 bases and J by 10 bases, with 19 bases between. Germline V gives CDR1 SGHRS, CDR2 YFSETQ.

The chain employs TRBV6-6 and TRBJ1-5; 8 nucleotides align to TRBD1. The CDR3 has 14 amino acids. J was trimmed by 4 bases and V by 8 bases; bases with no gene match: 7. Germline assignment: CDR1 MNHNY and CDR2 SVGAGI (reference sequence). The CDR3 sequence: CASLGTGANQPQHF. CDR3 coding DNA: TGTGCCAGCTTGGGGACAGGAGCTAATCAGCCCCAGCATTTT.

The V call is TRBV5-1, the J call TRBJ2-5; 7 positions match TRBD1. The CDR3 totals 14 residues. Losses at the gene ends were 1 base for V and 4 bases for J; bases not matched to a gene: 4. Per germline, CDR1 SGHRS and CDR2 YFSETQ. In DNA form, the CDR3 reads TGCGCCAGCAGCTTGCAACAGGGGAGAGAGACCCAGTACTTC. Residues: CASSLQQGRETQYF. The whole variable domain, remainder taken from reference TRBV5-1 and TRBJ2-5, is KAGVTQTPRYLIKTRGQQVTLSCSPISGHRSVSWYQQTPGQGLQFLFEYFSETQRNKGNFPGRFSGRQFSNSRSEMNVSTLELGDSALYLCASSLQQGRETQYFGPGTRLLVL.